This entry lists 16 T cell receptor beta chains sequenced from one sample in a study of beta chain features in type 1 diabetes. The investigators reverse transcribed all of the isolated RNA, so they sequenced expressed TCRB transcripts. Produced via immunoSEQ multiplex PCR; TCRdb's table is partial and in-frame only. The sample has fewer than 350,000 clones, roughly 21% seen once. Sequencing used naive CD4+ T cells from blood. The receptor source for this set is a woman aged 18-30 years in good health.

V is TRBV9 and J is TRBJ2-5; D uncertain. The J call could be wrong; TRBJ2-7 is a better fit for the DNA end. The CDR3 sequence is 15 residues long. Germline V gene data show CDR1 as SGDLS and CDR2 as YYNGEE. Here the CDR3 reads CASSVELDHNYEQYF. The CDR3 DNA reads TGTGCCAGCAGCGTAGAGCTGGATCACAACTACGAGCAGTACTTC.

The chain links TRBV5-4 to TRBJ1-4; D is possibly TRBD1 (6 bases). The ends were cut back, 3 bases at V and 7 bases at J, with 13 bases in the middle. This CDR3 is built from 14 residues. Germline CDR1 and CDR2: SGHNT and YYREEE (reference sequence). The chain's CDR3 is CASSSRDTREKLFF. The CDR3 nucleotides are TGTGCCAGCAGCTCAAGGGACACCCGTGAAAAACTGTTTTTT.

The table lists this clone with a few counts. The CDR3 DNA reads as TGTGCCAGCAGCCAGGAGACTAGTTATTACGAGCAGTTCTTC. The encoded protein is CASSQETSYYEQFF. This chain links TRBV4-2 with TRBJ2-1; D perhaps matches TRBD2 (6 bases). The germline CDR1 and CDR2 sequences are LGHNA and YNFKEQ. There are 14 residues in the CDR3. The ends were cut back, 3 bases at V and 10 bases at J, with 16 bases in the middle.

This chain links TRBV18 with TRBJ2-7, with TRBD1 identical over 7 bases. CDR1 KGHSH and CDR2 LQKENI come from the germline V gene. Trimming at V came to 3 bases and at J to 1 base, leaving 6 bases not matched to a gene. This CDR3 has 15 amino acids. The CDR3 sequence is CASSPAPGQSYEQYF. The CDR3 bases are TGTGCCAGCTCACCTGCACCGGGACAGTCCTACGAGCAGTACTTC.

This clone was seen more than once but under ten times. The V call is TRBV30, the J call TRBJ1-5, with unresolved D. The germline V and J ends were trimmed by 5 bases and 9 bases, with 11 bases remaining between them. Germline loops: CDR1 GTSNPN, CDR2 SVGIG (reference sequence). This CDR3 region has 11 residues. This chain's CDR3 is CAWGQGVPQHF. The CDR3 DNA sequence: TGTGCCTGGGGCCAAGGAGTGCCCCAGCATTTT.

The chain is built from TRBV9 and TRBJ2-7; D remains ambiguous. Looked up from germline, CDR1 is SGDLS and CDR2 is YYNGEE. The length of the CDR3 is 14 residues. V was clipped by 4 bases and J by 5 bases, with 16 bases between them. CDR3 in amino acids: CASSLQSTSDEQYF. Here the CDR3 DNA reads TGTGCCAGCAGCCTACAGTCCACGTCGGACGAGCAGTACTTC.

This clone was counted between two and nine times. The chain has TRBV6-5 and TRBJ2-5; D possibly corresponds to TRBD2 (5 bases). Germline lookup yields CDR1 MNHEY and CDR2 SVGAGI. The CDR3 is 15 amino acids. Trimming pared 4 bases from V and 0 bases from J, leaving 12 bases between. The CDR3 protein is CASSSSASNQETQYF. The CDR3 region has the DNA TGTGCCAGCAGTTCCTCGGCTAGCAACCAAGAGACCCAGTACTTC.

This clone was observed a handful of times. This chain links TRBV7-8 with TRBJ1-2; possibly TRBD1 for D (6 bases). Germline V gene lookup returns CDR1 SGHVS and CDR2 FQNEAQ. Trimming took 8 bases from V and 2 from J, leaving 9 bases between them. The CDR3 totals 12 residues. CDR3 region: CASQGMNYGYTF. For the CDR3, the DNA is TGTGCCAGCCAGGGGATGAACTATGGCTACACCTTC.

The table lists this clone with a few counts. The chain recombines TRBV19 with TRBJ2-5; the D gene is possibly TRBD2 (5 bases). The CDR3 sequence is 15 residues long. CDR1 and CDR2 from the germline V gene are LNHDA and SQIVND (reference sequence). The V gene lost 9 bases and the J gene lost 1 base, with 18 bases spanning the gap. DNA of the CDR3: TGTGCCAGCCGGGATCCTTGGGGATTCCAAGAGACCCAGTACTTC. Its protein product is CASRDPWGFQETQYF.

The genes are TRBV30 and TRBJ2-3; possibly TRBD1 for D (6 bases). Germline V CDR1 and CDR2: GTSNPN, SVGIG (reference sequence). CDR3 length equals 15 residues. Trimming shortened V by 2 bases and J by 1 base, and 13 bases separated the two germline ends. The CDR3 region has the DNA TGTGCCTGGAGTTCGAGGGGGAAAGGCACAGATACGCAGTATTTT. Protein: CAWSSRGKGTDTQYF.

The CDR3 here is CASSPPGGSRPQHF. CDR3 nucleotide sequence: TGTGCCAGCAGCCCCCCGGGGGGGAGTCGCCCCCAGCATTTT. The chain employs TRBV7-8 and TRBJ1-5; perhaps TRBD1 as D (5 bases). The germline CDR1 and CDR2 sequences are SGHVS and FQNEAQ. The CDR3 totals 14 residues. V was clipped by 5 bases and J by 10 bases, with 18 bases between them.

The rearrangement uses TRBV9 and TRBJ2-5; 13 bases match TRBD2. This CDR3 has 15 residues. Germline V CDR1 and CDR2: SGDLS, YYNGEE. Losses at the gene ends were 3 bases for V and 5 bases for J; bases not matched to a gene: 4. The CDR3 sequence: CASSGTSGGSETQYF. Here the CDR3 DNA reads TGTGCCAGCAGCGGGACTAGCGGGGGAAGCGAGACCCAGTACTTC.

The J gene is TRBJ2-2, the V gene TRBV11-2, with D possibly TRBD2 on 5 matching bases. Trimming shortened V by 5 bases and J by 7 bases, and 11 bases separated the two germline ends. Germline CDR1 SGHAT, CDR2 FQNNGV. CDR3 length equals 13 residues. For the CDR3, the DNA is TGTGCCAGCAGCCGTAGTCGGGGCGGGGAGCTGTTTTTT. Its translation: CASSRSRGGELFF.

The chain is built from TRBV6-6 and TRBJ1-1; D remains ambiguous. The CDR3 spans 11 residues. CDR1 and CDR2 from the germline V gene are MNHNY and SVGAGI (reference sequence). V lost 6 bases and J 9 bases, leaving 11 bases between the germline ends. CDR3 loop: CASSQTNQAFF. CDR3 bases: TGTGCCAGCAGCCAAACTAACCAAGCTTTCTTT.

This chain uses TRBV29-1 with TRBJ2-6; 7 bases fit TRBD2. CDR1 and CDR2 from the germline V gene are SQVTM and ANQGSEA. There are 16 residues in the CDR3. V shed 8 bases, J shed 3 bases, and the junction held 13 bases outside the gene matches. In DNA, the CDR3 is TGCAGCACCTGGGGACGGGTAGCGGGTGGGGCCAACGTCCTGACTTTC. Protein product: CSTWGRVAGGANVLTF.

In nucleotides, the CDR3 is TGCAGCGTTGTGGTCTCAGGCCGGATGAACACTGAAGCTTTCTTT. This sequence encodes CSVVVSGRMNTEAFF. The rearrangement joins TRBV29-1 to TRBJ1-1; unclear D gene. The CDR3 covers 15 residues. Trimming pared 4 bases from V and 0 bases from J, leaving 15 bases between. Germline CDR1 is SQVTM and CDR2 is ANQGSEA.